Listed below are T cell receptor beta chains from one sample, sequenced in a study of T cell responses to AZD1222 COVID-19 vaccine. Method: immunoSEQ multiplex PCR; TCRdb's copy keeps in-frame clones and lacks some. The data contain roughly 50,000 clones, roughly nine tenths of them singletons. Sequences were derived from peripheral blood, sampled 28 days after the second AZD1222 dose. These TCRs come from an adult who received the AZD1222 COVID-19 vaccine. The CDR3 runs from the conserved cysteine through the conserved F or W. The D gene is left open where the match is weak. The size entry is marked missing in some rows and otherwise reads once, few, many or a size class.

>TRBV2|TRBJ2-7|13|NA|NA
CASSGSWSGEQYF
TGTGCCAGCAGTGGTAGTTGGTCGGGGGAGCAGTACTTC
>TRBV21-1|TRBJ2-4|17|NA|NA
CASSAPRGVGPKNIQYF
TGTGCCAGCAGCGCACCAAGGGGGGTAGGTCCCAAAAACATTCAGTACTTC
>TRBV6-5|TRBJ1-3|12|NA|NA
CASRTLGNTIYF
TGTGCCAGCAGGACCCTGGGGAACACCATATATTTT
>TRBV12-3/TRBV12-4|TRBJ2-3|13|NA|NA
CASSFNRRDTQYF
TGTGCCAGCAGTTTTAATCGGCGCGATACGCAGTATTTT
>TRBV6-5|TRBJ1-4|14|NA|TRBD1
CASSRDRSNEKLFF
TGTGCCAGCAGTAGGGACAGGTCCAATGAAAAACTGTTTTTT
>TRBV12-3/TRBV12-4|TRBJ1-1|13|NA|NA
CASSLGLNTEAFF
TGTGCCAGCAGTTTGGGACTGAACACTGAAGCTTTCTTT
>TRBV7-8|TRBJ2-1|17|NA|TRBD2
CASSLGASGSWYNEQFF
TGTGCCAGCAGCTTAGGGGCTAGCGGGAGTTGGTACAATGAGCAGTTCTTC
>TRBV19|TRBJ2-1|19|once|TRBD2
CATSGLAGTSTQLRNEQFF
TGTGCTACCTCTGGACTAGCGGGTACTTCTACCCAGCTACGCAATGAGCAGTTCTTC
>TRBV28|TRBJ2-1|12|NA|TRBD1
CASEDRGREQFF
TGTGCCAGTGAGGACAGGGGACGCGAGCAGTTCTTC
>TRBV11-3|TRBJ2-7|14|few|NA
CASSSRDNPYEQYF
TGTGCCAGCAGCTCCCGGGACAATCCCTACGAGCAGTACTTC
>TRBV10-2|TRBJ2-7|15|NA|TRBD1
CASSRDRVGDYEQYF
TGCGCCAGCAGCCGGGACAGGGTAGGAGACTACGAGCAGTACTTC
>TRBV29-1|TRBJ1-1|13|few|TRBD1
CSVARSRGDGAFF
TGCAGCGTTGCCCGAAGCAGGGGGGATGGAGCTTTCTTT
>TRBV20-1|TRBJ1-4|15|NA|NA
CSASDSGPTNEKLFF
TGCAGTGCTAGTGATTCTGGACCGACTAATGAAAAACTGTTTTTT
>TRBV11-3|TRBJ1-2|15|NA|NA
CASSSAYRPLYGYTF
TGTGCCAGCAGCTCGGCCTATCGGCCACTCTATGGCTACACCTTC